This T cell receptor beta chain was recovered during a study of T cells in Graves' hyperthyroidism and ophthalmopathy. General observations from the study: Also found in blood were most expanded thyroid clonotypes above 0.001.

Exclusion followed for patients with uncontrolled infection, other autoimmune disease, pregnancy or lactation. It was RNA transcripts that yielded the amplified TCR beta CDR3 regions. The HTBI primer set served for first-round RT-PCR of the TCR CDR3. TCRdb used MiXCR to reprocess the multiplex PCR reads, holding one entry per CDR3 protein. The sample contains approximately 530,000 distinct CDR3 sequences, approximately 20% of which appear only once. This clonotype has ten or more counts. Its cognate antigen is unknown. Germline V gene lookup returns CDR1 LGHDT and CDR2 YNNKEL (reference sequence). The V and J ends lost 4 bases and 9 bases respectively, with 10 bases between them. The CDR3 has 12 amino acids.

The V and J genes are TRBV3-1 and TRBJ2-1; D ambiguous. Sequencing was performed on blood. The source is a man aged 40-55 years with Graves' ophthalmopathy. The chain's CDR3 is CASSLIRSEQFF. CDR3 bases: TGTGCCAGCAGCCTCATTAGGAGTGAGCAGTTCTTC.